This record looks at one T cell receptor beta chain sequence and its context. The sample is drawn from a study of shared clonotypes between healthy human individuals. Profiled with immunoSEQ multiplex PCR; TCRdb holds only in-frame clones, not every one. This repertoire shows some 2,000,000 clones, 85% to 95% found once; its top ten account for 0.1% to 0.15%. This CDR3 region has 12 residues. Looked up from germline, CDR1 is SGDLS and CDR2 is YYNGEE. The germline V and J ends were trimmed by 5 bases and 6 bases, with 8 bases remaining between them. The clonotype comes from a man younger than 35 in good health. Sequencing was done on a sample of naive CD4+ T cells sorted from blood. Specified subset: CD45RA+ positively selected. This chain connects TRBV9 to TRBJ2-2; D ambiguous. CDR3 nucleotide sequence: TGTGCCAGCAGTCTTTTGGCCGGGGAGCTGTTTTTT. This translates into CASSLLAGELFF.